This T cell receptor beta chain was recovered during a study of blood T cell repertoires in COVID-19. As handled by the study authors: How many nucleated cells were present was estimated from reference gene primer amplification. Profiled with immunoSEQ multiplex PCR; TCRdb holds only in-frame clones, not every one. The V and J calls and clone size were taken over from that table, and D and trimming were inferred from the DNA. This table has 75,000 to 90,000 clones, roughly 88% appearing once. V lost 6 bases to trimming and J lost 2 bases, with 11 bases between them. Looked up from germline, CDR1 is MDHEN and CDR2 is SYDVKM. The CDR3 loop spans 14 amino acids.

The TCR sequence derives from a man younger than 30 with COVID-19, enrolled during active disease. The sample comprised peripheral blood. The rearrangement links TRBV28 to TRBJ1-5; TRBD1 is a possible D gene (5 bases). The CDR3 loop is CASSLGGGNQPQHF. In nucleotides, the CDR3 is TGTGCCAGCAGCCTTGGGGGGGGCAATCAGCCCCAGCATTTT.